This TCR beta chain was identified during a study of Ad26.COV2.S vaccination and SARS-CoV-2 variants. The wider study: Each vaccinee took Ad26.COV2.S intramuscularly, once or twice 56 days apart.

TCRdb keeps only in-frame clones here, not all; method: immunoSEQ multiplex PCR. The repertoire holds 360,000 or so clones, with around 86% as singletons. Study-wide points: Participants in the vaccine arm had higher spike-specific TCR breadth; placebo recipients had lower. Possible underestimation of total T cell responses by the TCR breadth and depth analyses was noted.

As regards this clone: Antigen: not known.

As to treatment: some 20 received Ad26.COV2.S at low or high dose, single or two shots; about five received placebo; per-sample allocation not given. Day 63 following the first vaccine or placebo injection was when the samples were taken. Vaccine was an Ad26 vector expressing Wuhan-strain SARS-CoV-2 spike. The receptor's source is a person between 18 and 65 years old who received the Ad26.COV2.S COVID-19 vaccine or a placebo. The sequences come from peripheral blood, collected in a trial of Ad26.COV2.S vaccine versus placebo.

The CDR3 DNA sequence: TGTGCCAGCAGCCAAACCGGGACAACTAATGAAAAACTGTTTTTT. This sequence encodes CASSQTGTTNEKLFF. The chain is built from TRBV4-2 and TRBJ1-4; no definite D call. With 2 bases removed from V and 0 bases from J, the gap between germline ends came to 7 bases. Germline CDR1 reads LGHNA; CDR2 reads YNFKEQ. CDR3 size: 15 residues.